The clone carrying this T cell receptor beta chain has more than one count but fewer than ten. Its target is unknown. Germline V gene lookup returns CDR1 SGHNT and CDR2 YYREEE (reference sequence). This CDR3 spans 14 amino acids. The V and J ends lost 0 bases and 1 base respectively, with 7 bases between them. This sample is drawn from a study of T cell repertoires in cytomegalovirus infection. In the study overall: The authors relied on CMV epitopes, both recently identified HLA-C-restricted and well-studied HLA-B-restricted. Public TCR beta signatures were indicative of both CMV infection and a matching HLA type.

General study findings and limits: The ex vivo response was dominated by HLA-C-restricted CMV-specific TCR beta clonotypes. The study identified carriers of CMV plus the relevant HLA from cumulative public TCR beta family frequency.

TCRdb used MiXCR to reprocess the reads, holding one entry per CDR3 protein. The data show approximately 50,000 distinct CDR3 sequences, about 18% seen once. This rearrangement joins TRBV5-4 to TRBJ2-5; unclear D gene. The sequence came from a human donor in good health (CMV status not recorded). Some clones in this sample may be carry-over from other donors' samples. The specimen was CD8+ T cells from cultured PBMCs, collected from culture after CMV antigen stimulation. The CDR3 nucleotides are TGTGCCAGCAGCTTGGACCAATTCCAAGAGACCCAGTACTTC. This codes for CASSLDQFQETQYF.